What follows are 10 T cell receptor beta chains derived from one specimen sequenced in a study of T cell responses to AZD1222 COVID-19 vaccine. Using immunoSEQ multiplex PCR, the repertoire was profiled, and TCRdb retains in-frame clones only, with some absent. The data contain about 180,000 clones, more than 70% of them seen just once; the ten biggest clones take up roughly a quarter. The material was peripheral blood, obtained 28 days after the second AZD1222 dose. These receptors came from an adult who received the AZD1222 COVID-19 vaccine.

V and J are TRBV29-1 and TRBJ2-7, with TRBD1 matching 8 bases. The CDR3 consists of 12 residues. Trimming removed 7 bases from V and 6 bases from J; junction bases left unmatched: 8. Germline V CDR1 and CDR2: SQVTM, ANQGSEA. The CDR3 is CSGRKTGAEQYF. CDR3 bases: TGCAGCGGACGTAAGACAGGGGCCGAGCAGTACTTC.

V gene TRBV18 combines with J gene TRBJ2-1, with 9 bases lining up with TRBD2. The CDR3 loop spans 13 amino acids. V gave up 4 bases and J gave up 9 bases; unmatched junction bases: 4. Germline V lookup: CDR1 KGHSH, CDR2 LQKENI. The CDR3 region is CASSQLSGGEQFF. Written as DNA, the CDR3 is TGTGCCAGCTCACAACTTAGCGGGGGTGAGCAGTTCTTC.

This chain joins TRBV30 and TRBJ1-2; D unresolved. Germline CDR1 reads GTSNPN; CDR2 reads SVGIG (reference sequence). The CDR3 sequence is 14 residues long. The V gene lost 5 bases and the J gene lost 3 bases, with 16 bases spanning the gap. CDR3 sequence reads: CAWRTLPVDYGYTF. The DNA for the CDR3 is TGTGCCTGGCGTACTCTCCCTGTGGACTATGGCTACACCTTC.

This clone turned up a few times. V is TRBV5-1 and J is TRBJ1-1, with 7 bases matching TRBD1. Per the germline V gene, CDR1 is SGHRS and CDR2 is YFSETQ. The V gene end was trimmed by 2 bases and the J gene end by 5 bases; junction bases not matched to a gene: 9. The CDR3 consists of 15 residues. CDR3 in amino acids: CASSFRRGQETEAFF. CDR3 nucleotides: TGCGCCAGCAGCTTCCGTAGGGGGCAGGAGACTGAAGCTTTCTTT.

V usage is TRBV6-2 or TRBV6-3 and J usage is TRBJ2-1, with 14 nucleotides matching TRBD2. Germline V gene sequence: CDR1 MNHEY, CDR2 SVGEGT. Trimming took 5 bases from V and 13 from J; bases not matched to a gene: 10. The CDR3 has 15 residues. CDR3 sequence: CASSEPGLAGVRQFF. The CDR3 bases are TGTGCCAGCAGTGAGCCGGGACTAGCGGGAGTTCGACAGTTCTTC.

V is TRBV6-2 or TRBV6-3 and J is TRBJ2-7, with D perhaps being TRBD1 or TRBD2 (5 bases each). Per germline, CDR1 MNHEY and CDR2 SVGEGT. This CDR3 is 13 amino acids long. V was trimmed by 6 bases and J by 2 bases, leaving 11 bases between them. The CDR3 loop is CASSRDGTYEQYF. The DNA for the CDR3 is TGTGCCAGCAGCCGGGACGGGACCTACGAGCAGTACTTC.

This clone has only one observation. V gene TRBV24-1 combines with J gene TRBJ1-5, with a tentative D call TRBD1 (6 bases). The germline V and J ends were trimmed by 1 base and 4 bases, with 7 bases remaining between them. Germline CDR1 is KGHDR and CDR2 is SFDVKD. The CDR3 spans 14 residues. The CDR3 nucleotides are TGTGCCACCAGTGATTTAACAGGGAATCAGCCCCAGCATTTT. Translating it yields CATSDLTGNQPQHF.

V gene TRBV3-1 (or the pseudogene TRBV3-2) combines with J gene TRBJ2-2; no reliable D call. The germline gives CDR1 LGHDT, CDR2 YNNKEL (reference sequence). The CDR3 spans 16 residues. V was clipped by 0 bases and J by 0 bases, with 8 bases between them. CDR3 DNA sequence: TGTGCCAGCAGCCAAGAAGCCGGCTCGAACACCGGGGAGCTGTTTTTT. Translation gives CASSQEAGSNTGELFF.

The chain joins TRBV28 to TRBJ2-1; D unresolved. V lost 3 bases and J 6 bases, leaving 6 bases between the germline ends. This CDR3 contains 12 residues. The germline V gene encodes CDR1 MDHEN and CDR2 SYDVKM. The CDR3 coding sequence is TGTGCCAGCAGTTTTGATCCCAATGAGCAGTTCTTC. The encoded protein is CASSFDPNEQFF. Combining the CDR3 with reference TRBV28 and TRBJ2-1 gives the whole variable domain DVKVTQSSRYLVKRTGEKVFLECVQDMDHENMFWYRQDPGLGLRLIYFSYDVKMKEKGDIPEGYSVSREKKERFSLILESASTNQTSMYLCASSFDPNEQFFGPGTRLTVL.

This clone was observed a single time. J is TRBJ2-3 and V is TRBV27; D may be TRBD1 (6 bases). Germline CDR1 MNHEY, CDR2 SMNVEV (reference sequence). The V end lost 3 bases, the J end lost 1 base, and 11 bases lay between the germline ends. This CDR3 region has 15 residues. The CDR3 is CASSLGSGGTDTQYF. CDR3 nucleotide sequence: TGTGCCAGCAGTTTGGGGTCAGGGGGCACAGATACGCAGTATTTT.